This TCR beta chain was retrieved from a study of CD8 T cells in Susac syndrome. TCR beta sequences were obtained from blood CD8+ and CD4+ T cells. RNA, at 0.5 to 1 ug, was reverse transcribed with random hexamers. TCRdb itself ran the immunoSEQ multiplex PCR reads through MiXCR, one entry per CDR3 protein. Among 400,000 to 550,000 distinct CDR3 sequences, 75% to 90% were seen once, and the ten largest hold about 0.12%. CDR1 is MNHEY and CDR2 is SMNVEV in the germline V gene (reference sequence). There are 16 residues in the CDR3. V lost 1 base and J lost 0, with 11 bases in between. The rearrangement links TRBV27 to TRBJ2-3; D remains unclear. This TCR came from a human donor with multiple sclerosis. Sequenced: CD8+ T cells from PBMCs. CDR3 DNA: TGTGCCAGCAGTTTATTTCCGGAGACTAGCACAGATACGCAGTATTTT. Encoded protein: CASSLFPETSTDTQYF.